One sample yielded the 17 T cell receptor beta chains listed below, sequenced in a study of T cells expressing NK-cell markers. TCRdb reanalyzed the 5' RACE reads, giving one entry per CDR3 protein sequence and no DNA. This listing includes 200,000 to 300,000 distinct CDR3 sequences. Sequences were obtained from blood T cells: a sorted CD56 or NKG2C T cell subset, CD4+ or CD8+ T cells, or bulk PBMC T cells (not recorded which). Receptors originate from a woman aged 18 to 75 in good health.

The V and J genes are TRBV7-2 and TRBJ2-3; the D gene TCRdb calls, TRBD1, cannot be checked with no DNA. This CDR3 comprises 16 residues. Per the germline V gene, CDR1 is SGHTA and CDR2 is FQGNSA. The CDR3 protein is CASSWSGGHGTDTQYF.

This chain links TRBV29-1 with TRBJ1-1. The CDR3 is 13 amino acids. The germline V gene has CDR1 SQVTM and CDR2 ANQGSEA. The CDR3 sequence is CSIDARADTEAFF.

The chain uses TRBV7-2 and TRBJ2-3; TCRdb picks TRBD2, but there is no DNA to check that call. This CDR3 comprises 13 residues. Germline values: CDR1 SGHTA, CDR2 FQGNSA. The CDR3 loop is CASSLGGEDTQYF.

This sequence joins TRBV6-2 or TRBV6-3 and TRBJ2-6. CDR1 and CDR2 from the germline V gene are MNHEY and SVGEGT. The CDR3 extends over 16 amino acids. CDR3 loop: CASSSYHSPGANVLTF.

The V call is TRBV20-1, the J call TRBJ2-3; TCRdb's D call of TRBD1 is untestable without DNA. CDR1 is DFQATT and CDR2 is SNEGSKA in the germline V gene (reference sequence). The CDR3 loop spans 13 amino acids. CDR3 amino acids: CSAKFPGTDTQYF.

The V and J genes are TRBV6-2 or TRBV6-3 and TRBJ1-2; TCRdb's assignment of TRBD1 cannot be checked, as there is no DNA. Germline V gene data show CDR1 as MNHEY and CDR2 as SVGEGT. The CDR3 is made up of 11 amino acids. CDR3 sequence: CASRDRDGYTF.

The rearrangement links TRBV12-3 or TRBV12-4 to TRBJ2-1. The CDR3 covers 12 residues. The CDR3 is CASSPQTAEQFF.

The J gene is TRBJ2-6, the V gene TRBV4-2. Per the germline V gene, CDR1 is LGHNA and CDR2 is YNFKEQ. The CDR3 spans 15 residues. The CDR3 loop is CASSQGWVGANVLTF.

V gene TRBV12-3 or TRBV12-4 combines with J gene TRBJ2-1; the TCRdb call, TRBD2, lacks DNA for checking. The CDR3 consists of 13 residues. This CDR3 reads CASSLRLENEQFF.

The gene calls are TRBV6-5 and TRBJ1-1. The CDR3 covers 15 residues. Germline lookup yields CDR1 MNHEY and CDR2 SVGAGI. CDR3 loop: CASSFLLRKGTEAFF.

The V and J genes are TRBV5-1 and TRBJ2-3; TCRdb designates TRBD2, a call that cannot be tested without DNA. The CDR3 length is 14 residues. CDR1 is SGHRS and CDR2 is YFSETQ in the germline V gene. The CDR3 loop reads CASSSERVADTQYF.

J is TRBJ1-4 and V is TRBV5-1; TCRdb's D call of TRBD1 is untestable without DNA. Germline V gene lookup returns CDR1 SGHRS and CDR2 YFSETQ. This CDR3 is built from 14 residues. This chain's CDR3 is CASSFSGGSEKLFF.

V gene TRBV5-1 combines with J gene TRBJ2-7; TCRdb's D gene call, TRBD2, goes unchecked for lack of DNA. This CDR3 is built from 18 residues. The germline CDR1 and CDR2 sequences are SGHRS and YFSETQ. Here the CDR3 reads CASSLAPIGTSGSYEQYF. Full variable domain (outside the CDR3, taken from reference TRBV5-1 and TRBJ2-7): KAGVTQTPRYLIKTRGQQVTLSCSPISGHRSVSWYQQTPGQGLQFLFEYFSETQRNKGNFPGRFSGRQFSNSRSEMNVSTLELGDSALYLCASSLAPIGTSGSYEQYFGPGTRLTVT.

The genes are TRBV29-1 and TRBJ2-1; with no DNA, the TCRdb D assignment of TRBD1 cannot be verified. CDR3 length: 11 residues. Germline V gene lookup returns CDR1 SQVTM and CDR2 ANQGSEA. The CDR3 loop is CSPGWGGKQFF.

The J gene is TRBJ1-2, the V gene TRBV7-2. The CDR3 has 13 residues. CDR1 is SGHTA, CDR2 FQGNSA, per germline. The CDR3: CASSLEYTYGYTF.

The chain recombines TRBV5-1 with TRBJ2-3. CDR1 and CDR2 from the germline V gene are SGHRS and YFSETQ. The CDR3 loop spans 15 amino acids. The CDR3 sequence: CASSLVGLAPDTQYF.

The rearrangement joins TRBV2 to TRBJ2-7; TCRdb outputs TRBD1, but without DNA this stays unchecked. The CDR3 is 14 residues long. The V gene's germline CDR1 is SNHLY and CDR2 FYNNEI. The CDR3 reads CASRSGTERLEQYF. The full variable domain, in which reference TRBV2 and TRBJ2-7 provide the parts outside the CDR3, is EPEVTQTPSHQVTQMGQEVILRCVPISNHLYFYWYRQILGQKVEFLVSFYNNEISEKSEIFDDQFSVERPDGSNFTLKIRSTKLEDSAMYFCASRSGTERLEQYFGPGTRLTVT.